This TCR beta chain was captured in a study of radiotherapy plus CTLA-4 blockade in lung cancer (dated 2018 in TCRdb). About the investigation overall: Among the enrolled patients, about 19% had an objective response, and around 31% reached disease control.

Findings and caveats that apply to the study as a whole: After treatment with radiotherapy and ipilimumab, TCR clones that originated in tumors expanded in peripheral blood. Early dynamic changes in blood T cell clones, together with increased serum interferon-beta after radiation, were reported as the strongest predictors of response.

The study evaluated CTLA-4 blockade (ipilimumab) given together with focal radiation therapy in patients who had chemo-refractory metastatic non-small-cell lung cancer. In the germline V gene, CDR1 corresponds to MDHEN and CDR2 to SYDVKM. There are 15 amino acids in the CDR3, from cysteine to phenylalanine inclusive. Only CDR3 DNA is held: 45 bases, read in frame from base 1. V loses 5 bases of germline sequence and J loses 7 bases, and the interval between the two ends is 18 bases. Receptors were amplified or captured by the immunoSEQ multiplex PCR assay. Drawn from immuneACCESS, this table holds only the in-frame rearrangements with V and J called that TCRdb kept. Clones are partly lost; checked studies trace under half to an unresolved V gene and leave the rest unexplained. The sample data list about 73,000 clones, and around nine tenths of these were observed just once. The ten biggest clones cover around 40% of the sample.

Worth noting for this clone: Its antigen is not yet known. Base qualities are not provided; no much larger clone lies one nucleotide away.

Here the sequenced sample was peripheral blood, taken from a patient treated with radiotherapy plus ipilimumab. This chain joins TRBV28 to TRBJ1-5; the best D guess is TRBD1, with 6 bases matching. This clonotype was obtained from a human donor with non-small cell lung cancer that progressed on radiotherapy plus ipilimumab. The DNA is TGTGCCAGCAGTCCCCCGGAGGGGGTTTGGCAGCCCCAGCATTTT. Translated, this is CASSPPEGVWQPQHF.